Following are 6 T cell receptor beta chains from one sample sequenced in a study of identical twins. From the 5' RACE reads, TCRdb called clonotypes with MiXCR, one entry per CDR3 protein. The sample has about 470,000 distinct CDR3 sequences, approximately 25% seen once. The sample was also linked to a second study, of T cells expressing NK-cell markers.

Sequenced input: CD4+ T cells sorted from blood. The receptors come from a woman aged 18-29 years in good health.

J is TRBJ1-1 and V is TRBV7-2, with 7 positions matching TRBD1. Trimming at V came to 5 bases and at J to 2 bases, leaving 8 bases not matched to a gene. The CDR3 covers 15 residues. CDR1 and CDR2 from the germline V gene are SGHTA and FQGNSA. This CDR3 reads CASSIHRGANTEAFF. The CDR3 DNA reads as TGTGCCAGCAGCATCCACAGGGGAGCAAACACTGAAGCTTTCTTT.

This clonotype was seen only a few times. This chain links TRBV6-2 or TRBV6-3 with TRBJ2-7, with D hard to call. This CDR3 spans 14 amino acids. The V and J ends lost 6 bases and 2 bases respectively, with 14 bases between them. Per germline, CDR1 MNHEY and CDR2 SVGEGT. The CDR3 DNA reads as TGTGCCAGCAGAAGAAAGGACGGAGCCTACGAGCAGTACTTC. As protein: CASRRKDGAYEQYF.

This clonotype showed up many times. CDR3 in amino acids: CASSVGPRVSTDTQYF. In DNA, the CDR3 is TGTGCCAGCAGCGTCGGTCCCCGTGTGAGCACAGATACGCAGTATTTT. The chain carries TRBV9 and TRBJ2-3; no clear D. The V and J ends lost 2 bases and 0 bases respectively, with 13 bases between them. Per germline, CDR1 SGDLS and CDR2 YYNGEE. This CDR3 comprises 16 residues.

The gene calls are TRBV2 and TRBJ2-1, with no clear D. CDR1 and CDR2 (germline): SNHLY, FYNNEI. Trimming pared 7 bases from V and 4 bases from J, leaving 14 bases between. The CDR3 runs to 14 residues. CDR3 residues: CASKRKVLYNEQFF. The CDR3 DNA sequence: TGTGCCAGCAAGAGGAAGGTGCTTTACAATGAGCAGTTCTTC.

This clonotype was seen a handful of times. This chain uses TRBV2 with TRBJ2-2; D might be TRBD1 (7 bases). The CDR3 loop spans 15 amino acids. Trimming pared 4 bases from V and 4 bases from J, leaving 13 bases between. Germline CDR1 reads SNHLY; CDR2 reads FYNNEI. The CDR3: CASSVGGGFTGELFF. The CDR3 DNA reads TGTGCCAGCAGTGTAGGAGGGGGCTTCACCGGGGAGCTGTTTTTT.

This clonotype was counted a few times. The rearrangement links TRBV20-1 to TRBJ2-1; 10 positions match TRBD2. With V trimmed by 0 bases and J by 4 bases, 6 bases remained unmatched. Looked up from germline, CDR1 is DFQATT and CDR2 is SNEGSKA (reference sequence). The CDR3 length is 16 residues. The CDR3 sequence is CSARDPSGSRYNEQFF. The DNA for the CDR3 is TGCAGTGCTAGAGATCCTAGCGGGAGTAGGTACAATGAGCAGTTCTTC.